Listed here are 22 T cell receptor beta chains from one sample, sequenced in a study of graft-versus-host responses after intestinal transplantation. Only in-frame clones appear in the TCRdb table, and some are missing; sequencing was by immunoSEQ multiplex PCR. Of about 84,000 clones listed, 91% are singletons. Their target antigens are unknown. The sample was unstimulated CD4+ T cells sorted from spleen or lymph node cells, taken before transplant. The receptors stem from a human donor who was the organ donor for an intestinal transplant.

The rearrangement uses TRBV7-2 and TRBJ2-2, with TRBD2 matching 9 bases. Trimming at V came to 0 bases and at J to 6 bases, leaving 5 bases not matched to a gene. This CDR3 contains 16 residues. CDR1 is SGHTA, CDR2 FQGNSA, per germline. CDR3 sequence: CASSLAPSGIAGELFF. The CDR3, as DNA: TGTGCCAGCAGCTTAGCTCCTAGCGGGATAGCCGGGGAGCTGTTTTTT.

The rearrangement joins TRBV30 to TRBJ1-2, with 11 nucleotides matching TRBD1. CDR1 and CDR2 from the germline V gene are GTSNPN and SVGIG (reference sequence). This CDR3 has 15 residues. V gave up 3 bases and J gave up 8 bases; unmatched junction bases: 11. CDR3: CAWRWGTGGLWGYTF. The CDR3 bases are TGTGCCTGGAGATGGGGGACAGGGGGGTTGTGGGGCTACACCTTC.

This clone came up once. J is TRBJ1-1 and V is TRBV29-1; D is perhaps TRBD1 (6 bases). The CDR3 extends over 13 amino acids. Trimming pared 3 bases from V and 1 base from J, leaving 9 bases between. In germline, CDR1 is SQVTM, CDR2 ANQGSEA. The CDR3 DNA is TGCAGCGTTGAGGGACAAGAGAACACTGAAGCTTTCTTT. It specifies CSVEGQENTEAFF.

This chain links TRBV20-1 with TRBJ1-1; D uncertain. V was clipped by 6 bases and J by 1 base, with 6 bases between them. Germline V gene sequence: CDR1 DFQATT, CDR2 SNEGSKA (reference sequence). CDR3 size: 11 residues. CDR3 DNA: TGCAGTGCAGGAGGGAACACTGAAGCTTTCTTT. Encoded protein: CSAGGNTEAFF.

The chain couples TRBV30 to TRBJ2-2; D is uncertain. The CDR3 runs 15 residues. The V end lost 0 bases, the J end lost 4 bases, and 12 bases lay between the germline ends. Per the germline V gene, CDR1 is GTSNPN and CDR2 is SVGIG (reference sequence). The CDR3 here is CAWSVKELVTGELFF. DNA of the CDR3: TGTGCCTGGAGTGTCAAGGAGCTGGTCACCGGGGAGCTGTTTTTT.

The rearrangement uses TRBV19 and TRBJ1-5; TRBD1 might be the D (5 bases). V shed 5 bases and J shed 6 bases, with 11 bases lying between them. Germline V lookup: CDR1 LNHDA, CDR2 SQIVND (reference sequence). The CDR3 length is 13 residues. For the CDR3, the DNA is TGTGCCAGTAGTCCGGGGGGGAGTCAGCCCCAGCATTTT. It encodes CASSPGGSQPQHF.

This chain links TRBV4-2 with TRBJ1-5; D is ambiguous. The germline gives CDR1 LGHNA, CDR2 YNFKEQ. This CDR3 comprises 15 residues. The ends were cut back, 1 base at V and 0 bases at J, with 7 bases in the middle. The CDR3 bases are TGTGCCAGCAGCCAAGTGCAGGATAGCAATCAGCCCCAGCATTTT. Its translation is CASSQVQDSNQPQHF.

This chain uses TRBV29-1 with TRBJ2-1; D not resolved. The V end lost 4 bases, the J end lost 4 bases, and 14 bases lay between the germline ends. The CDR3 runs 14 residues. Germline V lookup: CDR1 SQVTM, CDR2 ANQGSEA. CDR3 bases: TGCAGCGTTGTTTGGCGGATCAGTTACAATGAGCAGTTCTTC. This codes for CSVVWRISYNEQFF.

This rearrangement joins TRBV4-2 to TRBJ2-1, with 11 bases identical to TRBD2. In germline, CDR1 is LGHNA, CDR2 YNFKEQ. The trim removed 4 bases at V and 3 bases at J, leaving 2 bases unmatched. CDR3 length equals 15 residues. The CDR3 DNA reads TGTGCCAGCAGCCTTACTAGCGGGGGCTACAATGAGCAGTTCTTC. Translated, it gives CASSLTSGGYNEQFF.

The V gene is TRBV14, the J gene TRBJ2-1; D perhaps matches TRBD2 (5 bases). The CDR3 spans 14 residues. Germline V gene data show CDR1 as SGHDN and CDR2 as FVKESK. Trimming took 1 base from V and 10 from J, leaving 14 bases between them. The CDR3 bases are TGTGCCAGCAGCCAAGGGTTTCTTGGCGGGGAGCAGTTCTTC. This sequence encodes CASSQGFLGGEQFF.

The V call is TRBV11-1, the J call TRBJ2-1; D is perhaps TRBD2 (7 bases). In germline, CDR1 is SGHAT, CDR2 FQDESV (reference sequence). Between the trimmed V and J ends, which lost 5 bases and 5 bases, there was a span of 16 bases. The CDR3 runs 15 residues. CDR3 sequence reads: CASSASGTRDNEQFF. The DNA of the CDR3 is TGTGCCAGCAGCGCGAGCGGGACACGCGACAATGAGCAGTTCTTC.

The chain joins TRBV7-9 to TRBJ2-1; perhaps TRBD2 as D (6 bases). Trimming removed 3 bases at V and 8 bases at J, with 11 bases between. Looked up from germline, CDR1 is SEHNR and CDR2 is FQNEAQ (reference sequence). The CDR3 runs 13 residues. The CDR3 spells CASSFQGGYEQFF. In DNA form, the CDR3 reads TGTGCCAGCAGCTTTCAGGGAGGATATGAGCAGTTCTTC.

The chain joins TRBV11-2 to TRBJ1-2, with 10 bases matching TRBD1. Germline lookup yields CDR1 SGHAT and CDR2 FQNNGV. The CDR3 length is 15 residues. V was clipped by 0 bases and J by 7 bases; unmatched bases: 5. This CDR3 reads CASSLDDRGLFGYTF. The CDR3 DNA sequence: TGTGCCAGCAGCTTAGACGACAGGGGGCTGTTTGGCTACACCTTC.

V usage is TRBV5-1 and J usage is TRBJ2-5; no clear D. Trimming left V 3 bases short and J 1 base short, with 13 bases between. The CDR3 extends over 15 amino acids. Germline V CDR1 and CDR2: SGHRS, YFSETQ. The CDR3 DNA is TGCGCCAGCAGCTCTACTTTTTATTCCCAAGAGACCCAGTACTTC. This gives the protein CASSSTFYSQETQYF.

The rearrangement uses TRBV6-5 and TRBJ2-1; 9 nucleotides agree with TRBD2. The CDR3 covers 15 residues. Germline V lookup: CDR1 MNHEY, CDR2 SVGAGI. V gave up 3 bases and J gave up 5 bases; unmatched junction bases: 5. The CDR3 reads CASSYSGSSNNEQFF. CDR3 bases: TGTGCCAGCAGTTATAGCGGGAGCTCAAACAATGAGCAGTTCTTC.

The CDR3 protein is CASSPNSATNEKLFF. CDR3 nucleotides: TGTGCCAGCAGCCCTAACAGTGCAACTAATGAAAAACTGTTTTTT. This chain joins TRBV7-9 and TRBJ1-4; no clear D gene. This CDR3 has 15 residues. V dropped 5 bases and J dropped 0 bases, with 10 bases sitting between them. Per germline, CDR1 SEHNR and CDR2 FQNEAQ (reference sequence).

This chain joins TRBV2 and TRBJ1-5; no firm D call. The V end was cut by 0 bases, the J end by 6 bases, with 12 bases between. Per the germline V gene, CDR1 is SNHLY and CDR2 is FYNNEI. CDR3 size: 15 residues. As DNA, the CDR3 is TGTGCCAGCAGTGAAGCGCTTCAGGTCGGTCAGCCCCAGCATTTT. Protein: CASSEALQVGQPQHF.

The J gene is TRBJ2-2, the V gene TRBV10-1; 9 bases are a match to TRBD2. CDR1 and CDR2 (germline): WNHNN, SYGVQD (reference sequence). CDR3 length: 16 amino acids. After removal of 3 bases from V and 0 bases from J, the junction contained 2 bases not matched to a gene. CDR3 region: CASSDSGGSNTGELFF. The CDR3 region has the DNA TGCGCCAGCAGTGATAGCGGGGGCTCGAACACCGGGGAGCTGTTTTTT.

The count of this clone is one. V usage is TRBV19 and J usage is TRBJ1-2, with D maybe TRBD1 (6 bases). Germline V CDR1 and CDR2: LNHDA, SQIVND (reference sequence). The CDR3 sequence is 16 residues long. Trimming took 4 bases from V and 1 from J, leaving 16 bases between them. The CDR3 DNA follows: TGTGCCAGTAGTACACCCACAGGGCGAGGTAACTATGGCTACACCTTC. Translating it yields CASSTPTGRGNYGYTF.

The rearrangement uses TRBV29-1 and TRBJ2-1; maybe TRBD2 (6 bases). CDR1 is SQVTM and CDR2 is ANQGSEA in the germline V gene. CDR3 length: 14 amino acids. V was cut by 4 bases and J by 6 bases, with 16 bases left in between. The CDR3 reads CSVVREIGANEQFF. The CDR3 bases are TGCAGCGTTGTACGGGAGATCGGGGCCAATGAGCAGTTCTTC.

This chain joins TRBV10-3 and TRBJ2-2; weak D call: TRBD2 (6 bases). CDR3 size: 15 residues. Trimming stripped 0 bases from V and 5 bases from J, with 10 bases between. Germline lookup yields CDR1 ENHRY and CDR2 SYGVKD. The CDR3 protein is CAISESRGWTGELFF. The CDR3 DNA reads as TGTGCCATCAGTGAGTCCCGGGGGTGGACCGGGGAGCTGTTTTTT.

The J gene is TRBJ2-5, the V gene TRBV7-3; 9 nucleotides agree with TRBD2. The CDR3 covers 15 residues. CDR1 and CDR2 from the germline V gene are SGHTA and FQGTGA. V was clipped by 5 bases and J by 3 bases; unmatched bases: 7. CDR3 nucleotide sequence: TGTGCCAGCAGCCGCGGGGGGGCTATCGAAGAGACCCAGTACTTC. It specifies CASSRGGAIEETQYF.